The next 16 T cell receptor beta chains were all read from a single sample in a study of CD8 T cells in ankylosing spondylitis (dated by TCRdb to about 2017). The full study reports these points: Blood from ankylosing spondylitis patients appeared to be characterized by a TCR beta motif made up of seven or eight highly homologous amino acid variants.

Their specific antigens are unknown. To prepare the library, 5' RACE was applied. The sequencer was an Illumina HiSeq 2500. TCRdb itself trimmed the public reads at Q25 with fastp, ran MiXCR and retained productive beta chains. Rows with a matching CDR3 protein are joined into one entry that keeps the most common DNA and genes. The sample has about 340,000 distinct CDR3 sequences on record, 7.5% to 9% of them singletons. The leading ten clones occupy roughly 15% of the sample. The sequencing sample was made of blood, either unsorted or a sorted T cell fraction (not recorded which). These receptors all come from a male donor with ankylosing spondylitis.

This clonotype appeared many times. The chain uses TRBV6-1 and TRBJ2-3; TRBD2 matches 16 bases. V shed 5 bases and J 2 bases; nucleotides not matched to a gene: 7. CDR3 length equals 18 residues. The germline gives CDR1 MNHNS, CDR2 SASEGT. This CDR3 is CASSPGLAGGPSTDTQYF. The CDR3 DNA sequence: TGTGCCAGCAGTCCGGGACTAGCGGGAGGGCCCTCCACAGATACGCAGTATTTT.

This clonotype was counted a few times. This chain joins TRBV2 and TRBJ2-5; D may be TRBD1 or TRBD2 (6 bases each). V was cut by 7 bases and J by 1 base, with 13 bases left in between. The CDR3 is 14 amino acids. Germline CDR1 reads SNHLY; CDR2 reads FYNNEI. The CDR3 DNA follows: TGTGCCAGCAAGGGGGGTCTGCTCCAAGAGACCCAGTACTTC. Its protein product is CASKGGLLQETQYF.

This clonotype was recorded many times. J is TRBJ2-1 and V is TRBV6-1; D gene ambiguous. The CDR3 spans 14 residues. Germline values: CDR1 MNHNS, CDR2 SASEGT. V was shortened by 1 base and J by 9 bases, with 13 bases between the two germline ends. The CDR3 sequence: CASSEVLDISEQFF. CDR3 in DNA: TGTGCCAGCAGTGAAGTGCTCGATATCAGTGAGCAGTTCTTC.

This clonotype has just a few counts. V and J are TRBV5-1 and TRBJ2-2; TRBD1 matches 10 bases. V gave up 7 bases and J gave up 6 bases; unmatched junction bases: 3. The CDR3 consists of 13 residues. CDR1 SGHRS and CDR2 YFSETQ come from the germline V gene. Here the CDR3 reads CASRTGGPGELFF. In DNA form, the CDR3 reads TGCGCCAGCCGGACAGGGGGACCCGGGGAGCTGTTTTTT.

This clonotype was recorded a few times. Possible read error: a much larger clone is one base away. The genes are TRBV5-6 and TRBJ1-1, with D possibly TRBD1 on 5 matching bases. There are 13 residues in the CDR3. Germline CDR1 reads SGHDT; CDR2 reads YYEEEE. The CDR3 DNA reads as TGTGCCAGCAGCTTACCAGGGTTTACTGAAGTTTTCTTT. It translates to CASSLPGFTEVFF.

This clonotype was counted a few times. The rearrangement joins TRBV19 to TRBJ2-2; D may be TRBD2 (6 bases). The CDR3 is 16 amino acids. V dropped 4 bases and J dropped 0 bases, with 12 bases sitting between them. Germline values: CDR1 LNHDA, CDR2 SQIVND (reference sequence). In nucleotides, the CDR3 is TGTGCCAGTAGTACTGAGCGGGCCGCGAACACCGGGGAGCTGTTTTTT. It is translated as CASSTERAANTGELFF.

There are a few counts of this clonotype. The rearrangement links TRBV24-1 to TRBJ2-1; TRBD2 is a possible D gene (6 bases). CDR3 length: 13 amino acids. V was trimmed by 4 bases and J by 9 bases, leaving 12 bases between them. Germline CDR1 KGHDR, CDR2 SFDVKD. For the CDR3, the DNA is TGTGCCACCAGTGAGGCGGGACGAGGTGAGCAGTTCTTC. As protein: CATSEAGRGEQFF.

This clonotype was found a few times. In DNA form, the CDR3 reads TGTGCCAGCAGTTATACATTTACCGGGGAGACCCAGTACTTC. It translates to CASSYTFTGETQYF. The J gene is TRBJ2-5, the V gene TRBV7-9, with D unresolved. The germline V gene has CDR1 SEHNR and CDR2 FQNEAQ (reference sequence). This CDR3 contains 14 residues. Trimming removed 6 bases from V and 5 bases from J, with 16 bases in between.

The chain uses TRBV5-1 and TRBJ1-1, with D hard to call. There are 15 residues in the CDR3. The germline gives CDR1 SGHRS, CDR2 YFSETQ. With 0 bases removed from V and 0 bases from J, the gap between germline ends came to 9 bases. The CDR3 reads CASSLAAQMNTEAFF. DNA for the CDR3: TGCGCCAGCAGCTTGGCGGCTCAGATGAACACTGAAGCTTTCTTT.

The V gene is TRBV20-1, the J gene TRBJ2-3; a weak D match, TRBD2 (5 bases). CDR3 size: 15 residues. With 0 bases removed from V and 1 base from J, the gap between germline ends came to 11 bases. Per the germline V gene, CDR1 is DFQATT and CDR2 is SNEGSKA (reference sequence). The CDR3 DNA follows: TGCAGTGCTAGAGATGGGGAGTTCGGCACAGATACGCAGTATTTT. Translated: CSARDGEFGTDTQYF.

This clonotype was found many times. This rearrangement joins TRBV29-1 to TRBJ2-1; TRBD2 aligns across 11 bases. Germline V CDR1 and CDR2: SQVTM, ANQGSEA. The CDR3 has 14 amino acids. The ends lost 8 bases at V and 3 bases at J; junction bases unmatched: 6. DNA of the CDR3: TGCAGCACAGATAGCGGGAGGGACTACAATGAGCAGTTCTTC. This encodes CSTDSGRDYNEQFF.

This clonotype was detected a few times. The V gene is TRBV5-1, the J gene TRBJ1-1; D ambiguous. Trimming took 2 bases from V and 4 from J, leaving 9 bases between them. The CDR3 spans 13 residues. Germline values: CDR1 SGHRS, CDR2 YFSETQ. In DNA form, the CDR3 reads TGCGCCAGCAGCTTCTTACAGAGCACTGAAGCTTTCTTT. Translation: CASSFLQSTEAFF.

This clonotype was detected only a few times. DNA for the CDR3: TGTGCCAGCAGTGAACCACTAGCGGGAGGGCCCACAGATACGCAGTATTTT. Protein product: CASSEPLAGGPTDTQYF. The V call is TRBV25-1, the J call TRBJ2-3, with TRBD2 identical over 13 bases. The CDR3 has 17 residues. CDR1 and CDR2 (germline): MGHDK, SYGVNS. Losses at the gene ends were 2 bases for V and 2 bases for J; bases not matched to a gene: 4.

This clonotype was counted ten times or more. V and J are TRBV2 and TRBJ1-6, with TRBD1 identical over 7 bases. The CDR3 loop spans 16 amino acids. Germline V gene lookup returns CDR1 SNHLY and CDR2 FYNNEI. V lost 7 bases, J lost 1 base, and 7 bases stayed unmatched. In DNA, the CDR3 is TGTGCCAGCAAAGGAAGCAGGGGGTCCTATAATTCACCCCTCCACTTT. Its protein is CASKGSRGSYNSPLHF.

This clonotype was seen repeatedly, ten times or more. V usage is TRBV5-1 and J usage is TRBJ1-3; no definite D call. V gave up 0 bases and J gave up 0 bases, with 7 bases separating them. The CDR3 is 15 residues long. Germline V gives CDR1 SGHRS, CDR2 YFSETQ. The CDR3 DNA reads TGCGCCAGCAGCTTGGACGGCAGCTCTGGAAACACCATATATTTT. Its protein is CASSLDGSSGNTIYF.

The table lists this clonotype with many counts. The chain uses TRBV7-2 and TRBJ2-3; 7 bases line up with TRBD2. With V trimmed by 5 bases and J by 5 bases, 4 bases remained unmatched. The length of the CDR3 is 13 residues. CDR1 SGHTA and CDR2 FQGNSA come from the germline V gene. CDR3 in DNA: TGTGCCAGCAGCCTTCTAGCGGAAGATACGCAGTATTTT. Amino acids: CASSLLAEDTQYF.